The rows below give T cell receptor beta chains drawn from one sample of a study of cytomegalovirus exposure and HLA in healthy donors. Profiling relied on immunoSEQ multiplex PCR, and the TCRdb table lists in-frame clones only, not all of them. The sample includes 110,000 or so clones, 81% seen only once; the top ten take 2% to 2.5%. The specimen sequenced was PBMCs. These receptors were obtained from a woman between 40 and 50 years old in good health and CMV-seronegative. The CDR3 runs from the conserved cysteine through the conserved F or W. A D gene is named only where the DNA matches it firmly. Size is omitted from some rows. Given values are once, few, many or a class for expanded clones.

D	size	V	J	CDR3	DNA
TRBD1	few	TRBV6-1	TRBJ1-4	CASSDGTGWSATNEKLFF	TGTGCCAGCAGTGATGGGACAGGATGGAGTGCAACTAATGAAAAACTGTTTTTT
NA	NA	TRBV4-1	TRBJ1-1	CASSPYGGTEAFF	TGCGCCAGCAGCCCATACGGGGGCACTGAAGCTTTCTTT
TRBD1	NA	TRBV2	TRBJ1-6	CASSSQGQGVSSPLHF	TGTGCCAGCAGTTCCCAGGGACAGGGGGTTTCATCACCCCTCCACTTT
TRBD2	NA	TRBV19	TRBJ2-1	CASSEGLAEYNEQFF	TGTGCCAGTAGTGAGGGTCTAGCGGAGTACAATGAGCAGTTCTTC
NA	NA	TRBV7-9	TRBJ1-2	CASSRGLGIYGYTF	TGTGCCAGCAGCCGCGGACTGGGGATCTATGGCTACACCTTC
TRBD1	NA	TRBV7-9	TRBJ2-7	CASSGGTGYEQYF	TGTGCCAGCAGCGGGGGGACAGGCTACGAGCAGTACTTC
NA	NA	TRBV28	TRBJ2-7	CASRYASSYEQYF	TGTGCCAGCAGGTATGCCAGCTCCTACGAGCAGTACTTC
NA	NA	TRBV7-9	TRBJ1-5	CASSSHREGGNQPQHF	TGTGCCAGCAGCTCCCACAGGGAAGGGGGCAATCAGCCCCAGCATTTT
TRBD1	NA	TRBV27	TRBJ2-1	CASSLVLGQPNEQFF	TGTGCCAGCAGTTTAGTTTTGGGACAGCCAAATGAGCAGTTCTTC
NA	NA	TRBV18	TRBJ1-6	CASSQDRNNSPLHF	TGTGCCAGCTCACAGGACAGAAATAATTCACCCCTCCACTTT
TRBD1	NA	TRBV6-1	TRBJ1-2	CASSERGQSYGYTF	TGTGCCAGCAGTGAAAGGGGGCAAAGCTATGGCTACACCTTC
TRBD2	NA	TRBV27	TRBJ2-1	CASSHAGLAIAGYNEQFF	TGTGCCAGCAGTCATGCGGGACTAGCGATAGCGGGGTACAATGAGCAGTTCTTC
NA	NA	TRBV7-2	TRBJ1-5	CASTGGPNQPQHF	TGTGCCAGCACCGGGGGGCCGAATCAGCCCCAGCATTTT
NA	NA	TRBV7-2	TRBJ2-3	CASSFGAGTLGTDTQYF	TGTGCCAGCAGCTTCGGGGCCGGGACTCTCGGGACAGATACGCAGTATTTT
TRBD1	NA	TRBV7-9	TRBJ2-7	CASSRNSPGGNEQYF	TGTGCCAGCAGCCGTAATTCTCCAGGGGGAAACGAGCAGTACTTC
NA	few	TRBV10-1	TRBJ1-2	CASSETPSGGYTF	TGCGCCAGCAGTGAGACCCCCAGTGGCGGCTACACCTTC
NA	NA	TRBV7-9	TRBJ2-3	CASSLRVGGTDTQYF	TGTGCCAGCAGCTTAAGGGTCGGGGGCACAGATACGCAGTATTTT
TRBD2	NA	TRBV11-2	TRBJ2-4	CASSLGGLAGPAKNIQYF	TGTGCCAGCAGCTTAGGAGGACTAGCGGGACCAGCCAAAAACATTCAGTACTTC
NA	NA	TRBV20-1	TRBJ2-5	CSERNQETQYF	TGCAGTGAGAGGAACCAAGAGACCCAGTACTTC
NA	NA	TRBV6-5	TRBJ2-5	CASSATGSRETQYF	TGTGCCAGCAGTGCAACCGGGTCTAGGGAGACCCAGTACTTC
TRBD1	few	TRBV7-9	TRBJ1-4	CASSLGEVTGVLFF	TGTGCCAGCAGCTTAGGAGAGGTGACAGGGGTACTGTTTTTT
TRBD2	NA	TRBV7-2	TRBJ2-1	CASSLGLAGSYNEQFF	TGTGCCAGCAGCCTAGGACTAGCGGGCTCCTACAATGAGCAGTTCTTC
TRBD2	NA	TRBV2	TRBJ2-5	CASSGGLAVGGEQYF	TGTGCCAGCAGTGGAGGCCTAGCGGTCGGTGGAGAGCAGTACTTC
TRBD1	NA	TRBV15	TRBJ2-2	CATSRDLRQGGTGELFF	TGTGCCACCAGCAGAGATCTGAGACAGGGGGGGACCGGGGAGCTGTTTTTT
TRBD1	NA	TRBV11-2	TRBJ1-1	CASRGRDREAFF	TGTGCCAGCAGAGGGAGGGACAGGGAAGCTTTCTTT
NA	NA	TRBV15	TRBJ1-2	CATSRERDVGGYTF	TGTGCCACCAGCAGAGAGCGGGACGTGGGGGGCTACACCTTC
TRBD1	NA	TRBV5-1	TRBJ2-7	CASSPADRGLLEQYF	TGCGCCAGCAGCCCGGCGGACAGGGGTCTACTCGAGCAGTACTTC
TRBD2	NA	TRBV11-2	TRBJ2-1	CASSLGLAIGNEQFF	TGTGCCAGCAGCTTAGGACTAGCGATTGGGAATGAGCAGTTCTTC
TRBD2	NA	TRBV7-6	TRBJ2-3	CASSPGLGSTDTQYF	TGTGCCAGCAGCCCGGGACTAGGGTCCACAGATACGCAGTATTTT
TRBD1	NA	TRBV29-1	TRBJ1-2	CSVGGQGTYYGYTF	TGCAGCGTAGGGGGACAGGGGACTTACTATGGCTACACCTTC
TRBD2	NA	TRBV7-3	TRBJ2-7	CASSLNSGGRYEQYF	TGTGCCAGCAGCTTAAATAGCGGGGGCCGGTACGAGCAGTACTTC